The 25 T cell receptor beta chains presented below share a single source sample, sequenced in a study of blood T cell repertoires in COVID-19. This table comes from immunoSEQ multiplex PCR, and its TCRdb copy is limited to in-frame clones, with some not included. This table has fewer than 35,000 clones, 84% appearing once. Sequenced sample: peripheral blood. All receptors derive from a human donor in a cohort sampled during active COVID-19.

The rearrangement uses TRBV6-2 or TRBV6-3 and TRBJ2-7; 7 nucleotides align to TRBD2. The CDR3 extends over 16 amino acids. Trimming removed 2 bases from V and 2 bases from J; junction bases left unmatched: 9. Germline V CDR1 and CDR2: MNHEY, SVGEGT. CDR3 residues: CASSYPRPGGTYEQYF. The CDR3, as DNA: TGTGCCAGCAGTTACCCCAGACCGGGGGGAACCTACGAGCAGTACTTC.

The genes are TRBV27 and TRBJ2-7, with TRBD2 identical over 7 bases. The CDR3 is 13 residues long. Trimming cost V 5 bases and J 7 bases; bases outside gene matches: 8. The germline gives CDR1 MNHEY, CDR2 SMNVEV (reference sequence). The CDR3 protein is CASSPRTGGEQYF. CDR3 in DNA: TGTGCCAGCAGTCCGCGGACCGGGGGGGAGCAGTACTTC.

This clone was detected a few times. The V call is TRBV30, the J call TRBJ1-6; D might be TRBD1 (5 bases). The CDR3 is 14 residues long. CDR1 and CDR2 (germline): GTSNPN, SVGIG (reference sequence). Trimming took off 7 bases at V and 7 bases at J, with 17 bases between the two ends. The CDR3 here is CASGGGGVNSPLHF. CDR3 nucleotide sequence: TGTGCCTCCGGGGGTGGCGGGGTCAATTCACCCCTCCACTTT.

This clone was recorded once. In DNA form, the CDR3 reads TGTGCCAGCAGTTTATCGGCACCCCTCGGGCGGGGGTTATACAATGAGCAGTTCTTC. It specifies CASSLSAPLGRGLYNEQFF. The chain has TRBV27 and TRBJ2-1; TRBD2 agrees at 7 bases. The junction had 15 bases not matched to a gene; V was cut back by 0 bases and J by 4 bases. The CDR3 spans 19 residues. Germline-derived CDR1 and CDR2 are MNHEY and SMNVEV (reference sequence).

V gene TRBV11-3 combines with J gene TRBJ2-1; TRBD2 agrees at 12 bases. The CDR3 contains 12 residues. The germline V gene has CDR1 SGHNT and CDR2 YENEEA. V gave up 5 bases and J gave up 13 bases; unmatched junction bases: 3. CDR3 loop: CASSRTSGEQFF. The CDR3 DNA sequence: TGTGCCAGCAGCCGGACTAGCGGGGAACAGTTCTTC.

The CDR3 region is CASSLRRELSNQPQHF. CDR3 in DNA: TGTGCCAGTAGTTTACGGAGGGAATTATCCAATCAGCCCCAGCATTTT. The chain has TRBV19 and TRBJ1-5; D not certain. Per germline, CDR1 LNHDA and CDR2 SQIVND (reference sequence). V was pared by 5 bases and J by 3 bases, with 17 bases between. This CDR3 comprises 16 residues.

This rearrangement joins TRBV10-3 to TRBJ2-7; D possibly corresponds to TRBD2 (6 bases). This CDR3 region has 16 residues. Germline CDR1 and CDR2: ENHRY and SYGVKD. V was pared by 6 bases and J by 0 bases, with 18 bases between. DNA of the CDR3: TGTGCCATCAGAGCAGGAGGGGTCGCCGGCTCCTACGAGCAGTACTTC. This translates into CAIRAGGVAGSYEQYF.

The V call is TRBV13, the J call TRBJ1-5, with 7 bases identical to TRBD1. Germline CDR1 reads PRHDT; CDR2 reads FYEKMQ (reference sequence). The CDR3 has 14 amino acids. J was trimmed by 2 bases and V by 3 bases; bases with no gene match: 1. The CDR3 protein is CASSFGTGNQPQHF. The CDR3 nucleotides read TGTGCCAGCAGCTTCGGGACAGGCAATCAGCCCCAGCATTTT.

The chain joins TRBV4-3 to TRBJ2-2; 13 bases are a match to TRBD2. The trim removed 4 bases at V and 3 bases at J, leaving 5 bases unmatched. CDR1 and CDR2 (germline): LGHNA, YSLEER. CDR3 length: 17 residues. DNA of the CDR3: TGCGCCAGCAGCCCTTACGGACTAGCGGGGGACACCGGGGAGCTGTTTTTT. This translates into CASSPYGLAGDTGELFF.

The rearrangement joins TRBV6-4 to TRBJ1-1; no reliable D call. Germline CDR1 reads MRHNA; CDR2 reads SNTAGT. This CDR3 is 13 amino acids long. V was shortened by 6 bases and J by 1 base, with 9 bases between the two germline ends. CDR3 bases: TGTGCCAGCAGCCCCCAGGAGAACACTGAAGCTTTCTTT. Translating it yields CASSPQENTEAFF.

V usage is TRBV6-5 and J usage is TRBJ2-3; D not resolved. The V and J ends lost 10 bases and 2 bases respectively, with 10 bases between them. Germline CDR1 MNHEY, CDR2 SVGAGI. The CDR3 runs to 12 residues. Here the CDR3 reads CATSRNTDTQYF. In DNA form, the CDR3 reads TGTGCCACCTCGAGAAACACAGATACGCAGTATTTT.

This chain joins TRBV5-1 and TRBJ1-4, with D possibly being TRBD1 (5 bases). Trimming left V 1 base short and J 7 bases short, with 17 bases between. The germline V gene has CDR1 SGHRS and CDR2 YFSETQ. The CDR3 totals 16 residues. In DNA form, the CDR3 reads TGCGCCAGCAGCTTGAACCAGGTGGGGCGGGGTGAAAAACTGTTTTTT. Its translation: CASSLNQVGRGEKLFF.

The DNA for the CDR3 is TGCGCCAGCAGCCAAGCCGGGGGGACAGGGTATGATGGCTACACCTTC. Translation: CASSQAGGTGYDGYTF. V is TRBV4-1 and J is TRBJ1-2, with TRBD1 identical over 9 bases. There are 16 residues in the CDR3. V lost 1 base and J lost 6; bases outside the gene matches: 9. The germline gives CDR1 MGHRA, CDR2 YSYEKL.

The chain carries TRBV4-1 and TRBJ1-5; TRBD1 might be the D (5 bases). The germline V gene has CDR1 MGHRA and CDR2 YSYEKL. This CDR3 has 14 amino acids. V gave up 0 bases and J gave up 4 bases, with 7 bases separating them. The CDR3 DNA reads TGCGCCAGCAGCCAAGATCGGGGGAATCAGCCCCAGCATTTT. It specifies CASSQDRGNQPQHF.

This chain connects TRBV5-1 to TRBJ1-1; D gene unclear. CDR1 is SGHRS, CDR2 YFSETQ, per germline. The germline V and J ends were trimmed by 4 bases and 6 bases, with 19 bases remaining between them. The CDR3 totals 15 residues. The CDR3: CASSQLDPRRSEAFF. The CDR3 DNA follows: TGCGCCAGCAGCCAACTGGACCCTAGGAGGTCTGAAGCTTTCTTT.

This chain joins TRBV5-1 and TRBJ2-3; tentative D call: TRBD2 (5 bases). V dropped 3 bases and J dropped 0 bases, with 5 bases sitting between them. The CDR3 sequence is 13 residues long. Looked up from germline, CDR1 is SGHRS and CDR2 is YFSETQ. The CDR3 region has the DNA TGCGCCAGCAGCTGGACTAGCACAGATACGCAGTATTTT. Its translation is CASSWTSTDTQYF.

The chain uses TRBV12-3 or TRBV12-4 and TRBJ2-5; no clear D. V was pared by 6 bases and J by 5 bases, with 10 bases between. This CDR3 has 12 amino acids. CDR3 in amino acids: CASRRGVETQYF. The CDR3 DNA reads TGTGCCAGCAGGCGAGGTGTTGAGACCCAGTACTTC.

Only a few counts were recorded for this clone. The chain's CDR3 is CASSQEGTANEKLFF. The DNA for the CDR3 is TGCGCCAGCAGCCAAGAAGGGACAGCTAATGAAAAACTGTTTTTT. The chain has TRBV4-1 and TRBJ1-4; 7 positions match TRBD1. Germline V CDR1 and CDR2: MGHRA, YSYEKL. Germline trimming cut 0 bases from V and 3 bases from J; bases unmatched to any gene: 1. The CDR3 extends over 15 amino acids.

This sequence joins TRBV2 and TRBJ2-3, with 7 nucleotides matching TRBD2. V trimming: 2 bases; J trimming: 2 bases; junction bases outside the gene matches: 7. From germline, CDR1 is SNHLY and CDR2 FYNNEI. This CDR3 comprises 16 residues. CDR3 sequence (DNA): TGTGCCAGCAGTGAATGGCTAGCGGCACTCACAGATACGCAGTATTTT. This codes for CASSEWLAALTDTQYF.

J is TRBJ2-2 and V is TRBV5-1; a weak D match, TRBD2 (6 bases). The CDR3 loop spans 16 amino acids. Germline CDR1 SGHRS, CDR2 YFSETQ. Trimming left V 4 bases short and J 5 bases short, with 18 bases between. The CDR3 nucleotides read TGCGCCAGCAGCCCTAACCCGGGGGTTGAAACCGGGGAGCTGTTTTTT. It encodes CASSPNPGVETGELFF.

The V call is TRBV4-2, the J call TRBJ2-3; 15 bases align to TRBD2. CDR1 is LGHNA, CDR2 YNFKEQ, per germline. V was clipped by 0 bases and J by 0 bases; unmatched bases: 7. CDR3 length equals 20 residues. The CDR3 spells CASSQEGTSGGYSSTDTQYF. DNA of the CDR3: TGTGCCAGCAGCCAAGAAGGGACTAGCGGGGGGTATTCTAGCACAGATACGCAGTATTTT.

The chain joins TRBV18 to TRBJ2-6; unclear D gene. CDR1 and CDR2 from the germline V gene are KGHSH and LQKENI. The CDR3 is made up of 15 amino acids. The germline V and J ends were trimmed by 6 bases and 0 bases, with 9 bases remaining between them. The CDR3 sequence is CASSPTVSGANVLTF. The CDR3 region has the DNA TGTGCCAGCTCTCCAACAGTCTCTGGGGCCAACGTCCTGACTTTC.

J is TRBJ1-2 and V is TRBV30; 9 bases line up with TRBD1. CDR1 and CDR2 (germline): GTSNPN, SVGIG (reference sequence). V dropped 3 bases and J dropped 7; count of bases not matched to a gene: 6. CDR3 size: 13 residues. For the CDR3, the DNA is TGTGCCTGGAGCCCACGACAGGGGGGTGGCTACACCTTC. It encodes CAWSPRQGGGYTF.

The chain combines TRBV29-1 with TRBJ1-4; D gene unclear. Germline-derived CDR1 and CDR2 are SQVTM and ANQGSEA. This CDR3 contains 14 residues. Trimming pared 6 bases from V and 0 bases from J, leaving 11 bases between. The CDR3 DNA reads as TGCAGCGTAAACTATGCCGCAACTAATGAAAAACTGTTTTTT. It is translated as CSVNYAATNEKLFF. Full variable domain (outside the CDR3, taken from reference TRBV29-1 and TRBJ1-4): SAVISQKPSRDICQRGTSLTIQCQVDSQVTMMFWYRQQPGQSLTLIATANQGSEATYESGFVIDKFPISRPNLTFSTLTVSNMSPEDSSIYLCSVNYAATNEKLFFGSGTQLSVL.

The chain is built from TRBV2 and TRBJ2-1, with 12 bases aligning to TRBD2. The V and J ends lost 4 bases and 9 bases, in that order; junction bases with no gene match: 10. The CDR3 loop spans 16 amino acids. The germline CDR1 and CDR2 sequences are SNHLY and FYNNEI. DNA for the CDR3: TGTGCCAGCAGTGTGCTGCCTAGCGGGGGGGTTAGTGAGCAGTTCTTC. It specifies CASSVLPSGGVSEQFF.